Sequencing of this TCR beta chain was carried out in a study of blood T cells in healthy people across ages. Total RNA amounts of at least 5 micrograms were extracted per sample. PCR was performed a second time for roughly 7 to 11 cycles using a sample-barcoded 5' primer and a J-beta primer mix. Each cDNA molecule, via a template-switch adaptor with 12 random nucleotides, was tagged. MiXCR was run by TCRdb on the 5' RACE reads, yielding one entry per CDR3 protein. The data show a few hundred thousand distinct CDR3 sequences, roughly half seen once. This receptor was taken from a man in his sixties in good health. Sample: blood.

CDR3 loop: CSAPEAGLTGNTIYF. CDR3 DNA sequence: TGCAGTGCTCCCGAAGCGGGACTTACTGGAAACACCATATATTTT. The chain employs TRBV20-1 and TRBJ1-3; a possible D gene is TRBD1 (5 bases). The CDR3 sequence is 15 residues long. V lost 5 bases and J lost 2, with 16 bases in between. CDR1 is DFQATT and CDR2 is SNEGSKA in the germline V gene (reference sequence).